This T cell receptor (beta chain) came from a study of shared clonotypes between healthy human individuals. V lost 3 bases and J lost 4, with 11 bases in between. The CDR3 length is 14 residues. CDR1 is KGHSH, CDR2 LQKENI, per germline. Study conclusions and caveats: Clonotype sharing among donors likely depends on sequencing depth. Generation probability values for non-shared clonotypes were lower than those for clonotypes shared by all four donors. Depth was large, yet rarefaction showed that sorted-subset sequencing was incomplete. The study found roughly 5% of naive CD4 clonotypes shared across a handful of donors.

Details on this clone: Antigen unknown.

Assay: immunoSEQ multiplex PCR; the TCRdb copy retains only in-frame clones and omits some. The sample consists of roughly 2 million clones, 90% to 96% of them appearing once. The sample consisted of naive CD4+ T cells sorted from blood. Subset indicated: CD45RA+ positively selected. The clonotype originates from a man younger than 35 in good health. The rearrangement links TRBV18 to TRBJ2-3; D perhaps matches TRBD1 (5 bases). CDR3 coding DNA: TGTGCCAGCTCACCTTTGGACACGGCAGATACGCAGTATTTT. Its protein is CASSPLDTADTQYF.